This TCR beta chain derives from a study of T cell repertoires in cytomegalovirus infection. A note on this clonotype: Antigen: not known.

V was shortened by 4 bases and J by 3 bases, with 19 bases between the two germline ends. The CDR3 has 17 residues. Germline assignment: CDR1 SEHNR and CDR2 FQNEAQ (reference sequence). One entry per CDR3 protein results from TCRdb running MiXCR on the reads. This table holds some 110,000 distinct CDR3 sequences, about 32% found once. Sample: CD8+ T cells from cultured PBMCs, taken from culture after CMV antigen stimulation. The chain employs TRBV7-9 and TRBJ2-1, with TRBD1 as a possible D gene (5 bases). This clonotype originated in a human donor in good health (CMV status not recorded). Some clones in this sample may be carry-over from other donors' samples. This chain's CDR3 is CASSSNHPDTFYNEQFF. CDR3 DNA sequence: TGTGCCAGCAGCTCGAACCATCCGGACACTTTCTACAATGAGCAGTTCTTC.